This T cell receptor beta chain appears in the sequencing data of a study of regulatory T cells in long-lasting Graves disease. As to time point: persistent/refractory GD, antithyroid drugs over 5 years with positive TRAb. The TCR library was made from RNA extracted from PBMCs. Trimming shortened V by 8 bases and J by 5 bases, and 13 bases separated the two germline ends. Germline V gene data show CDR1 as SNHLY and CDR2 as FYNNEI. The CDR3 has 14 residues. Building the TCR beta libraries relied on iRepertoire HTBI primers, and CDR3 regions underwent Arm-PCR. Each CDR3 protein is one row after TCRdb ran MiXCR on the multiplex PCR reads. Found here are a few hundred thousand distinct CDR3 sequences, 20% to 25% of them singletons; the top ten hold more than 50%. Ten or more counts support this clonotype.

The chain joins TRBV2 to TRBJ1-6; D call uncertain. The receptor's source is a female donor with Graves disease. The material was peripheral blood mononuclear cells (PBMCs), obtained when the disease was refractory, from a patient treated with antithyroid drugs. CDR3 loop: CASRLGLDNSPLHF. In DNA form, the CDR3 reads TGTGCCAGCCGCCTGGGCCTTGATAATTCACCCCTCCACTTT. The full variable domain, in which reference TRBV2 and TRBJ1-6 provide the parts outside the CDR3, is EPEVTQTPSHQVTQMGQEVILRCVPISNHLYFYWYRQILGQKVEFLVSFYNNEISEKSEIFDDQFSVERPDGSNFTLKIRSTKLEDSAMYFCASRLGLDNSPLHFGNGTRLTVT.